The 23 T cell receptor beta chains reported below all come from one sample, sequenced in a study of blood T cells in healthy people across ages. The use of a sample-barcoded 5' primer and a J-beta primer mix characterized a second PCR of roughly 7 to 11 cycles. One entry per CDR3 protein, called by TCRdb with MiXCR from the 5' RACE reads. The sample comprises hundreds of thousands of distinct CDR3 sequences, about 52% of which are singletons, and roughly a third rests with the top ten. Sequencing was done on a sample of blood. The origin of the receptors is a woman aged 55 to 70 in good health.

Turning to this clonotype: Given a much more abundant clone one base away, this may be a read error. J is TRBJ2-7 and V is TRBV29-1, with 11 bases fitting TRBD2. This CDR3 has 14 residues. Losses at the gene ends were 4 bases for V and 6 bases for J; bases not matched to a gene: 8. Germline CDR1 SQVTM, CDR2 ANQGSEA. For the CDR3, the DNA is TGCAGCGTTGGATCAACTAGCGGGAGTCGCGAGCAGTACTTC. Translated: CSVGSTSGSREQYF.

V is TRBV7-2 and J is TRBJ1-4; a possible D gene is TRBD1 (5 bases). CDR3 length: 15 residues. CDR1 and CDR2 (germline): SGHTA, FQGNSA. V was pared by 1 base and J by 6 bases, with 12 bases between. The CDR3 spells CASSLGGDGYEKLFF. CDR3 sequence (DNA): TGTGCCAGCAGCTTAGGAGGGGACGGCTATGAAAAACTGTTTTTT.

The rearrangement joins TRBV30 to TRBJ2-7; 8 nucleotides match TRBD2. V shed 4 bases and J 5 bases; nucleotides not matched to a gene: 7. CDR1 and CDR2 from the germline V gene are GTSNPN and SVGIG (reference sequence). The CDR3 covers 13 residues. CDR3 nucleotides: TGTGCCTGGAACGGGAGGGGCGATAACGAGCAGTACTTC. Amino acid sequence: CAWNGRGDNEQYF.

This clonotype was counted a few times. J is TRBJ2-1 and V is TRBV7-2; D is undetermined. CDR3 length equals 12 residues. Germline values: CDR1 SGHTA, CDR2 FQGNSA. V lost 4 bases and J 4 bases, leaving 5 bases between the germline ends. The CDR3, as DNA: TGTGCCAGCAGCTATGTTTACAATGAGCAGTTCTTC. This codes for CASSYVYNEQFF.

This clonotype was seen many times. CDR3 sequence reads: CASSPGLNTEAFF. The CDR3 nucleotides are TGTGCCAGCAGCCCCGGCCTTAACACTGAAGCTTTCTTT. This rearrangement joins TRBV18 to TRBJ1-1; no clear D. With 8 bases removed from V and 2 bases from J, the gap between germline ends came to 12 bases. Germline V gene lookup returns CDR1 KGHSH and CDR2 LQKENI. The CDR3 totals 13 residues.

This clonotype was observed a handful of times. The chain joins TRBV7-9 to TRBJ1-1; 9 bases map to TRBD1. The trim removed 3 bases at V and 10 bases at J, leaving 12 bases unmatched. This CDR3 contains 15 residues. The germline V gene encodes CDR1 SEHNR and CDR2 FQNEAQ (reference sequence). CDR3 protein: CASSFLTQGAEGAFF. CDR3 sequence (DNA): TGTGCCAGCAGCTTCCTAACACAGGGGGCCGAAGGAGCTTTCTTT.

V gene TRBV20-1 combines with J gene TRBJ1-1, with D perhaps matching TRBD1 (6 bases). V dropped 7 bases and J dropped 8 bases, with 17 bases sitting between them. Germline CDR1 reads DFQATT; CDR2 reads SNEGSKA (reference sequence). This CDR3 is 12 amino acids long. The CDR3 reads CSGTEGKREAFF. CDR3 bases: TGCAGTGGGACAGAGGGGAAGCGGGAAGCTTTCTTT.

There are a few counts of this clonotype. The genes are TRBV28 and TRBJ2-5; D may be TRBD2 (6 bases). Gene TRBJ2-7 matches the end of the DNA better, so the J call may be wrong. CDR1 and CDR2 from the germline V gene are MDHEN and SYDVKM. The CDR3 is 16 residues long. The CDR3 nucleotides read TGTGCCAGCAGTTTTTCCGGGACTCCGGGTGCGTACGAGCAGTACTTC. Protein sequence: CASSFSGTPGAYEQYF.

This clonotype has only a few counts. This chain links TRBV6-6 with TRBJ2-5; D assignment may be TRBD1 or TRBD2 (7 bases each). The CDR3 runs to 13 residues. Germline CDR1 and CDR2: MNHNY and SVGAGI (reference sequence). Trimming removed 6 bases from V and 4 bases from J, with 12 bases in between. The CDR3 nucleotides read TGTGCCAGCAGGCCAGGGGGGGGAGAGACCCAGTACTTC. This encodes CASRPGGGETQYF.

The V and J genes are TRBV7-9 and TRBJ2-5; D unresolved. The germline gives CDR1 SEHNR, CDR2 FQNEAQ (reference sequence). V was cut by 5 bases and J by 1 base, with 8 bases left in between. CDR3 length equals 13 residues. The CDR3 sequence is CASSPDLQETQYF. The CDR3, as DNA: TGTGCCAGCAGCCCCGACCTCCAAGAGACCCAGTACTTC. The complete variable domain, with remaining parts taken from reference TRBV7-9 and TRBJ2-5, reads DTGVSQNPRHKITKRGQNVTFRCDPISEHNRLYWYRQTLGQGPEFLTYFQNEAQLEKSRLLSDRFSAERPKGSFSTLEIQRTEQGDSAMYLCASSPDLQETQYFGPGTRLLVL.

This clonotype was counted many times. The genes are TRBV3-1 and TRBJ2-3; 11 bases agree with TRBD1. With V trimmed by 2 bases and J by 10 bases, 8 bases remained unmatched. CDR3 size: 15 residues. CDR1 and CDR2 (germline): LGHDT, YNNKEL (reference sequence). CDR3 in amino acids: CASSQMGTGGSAQYF. The CDR3 DNA reads TGTGCCAGCAGCCAAATGGGGACAGGGGGTTCGGCGCAGTATTTT.

CDR3 coding DNA: TGTGCCAGCACCGGGACAACGAACACCGGGGAGCTGTTTTTT. Encoded protein: CASTGTTNTGELFF. The chain has TRBV25-1 and TRBJ2-2; possibly TRBD1 for D (6 bases). The length of the CDR3 is 14 residues. V was cut by 7 bases and J by 0 bases, with 9 bases left in between. In germline, CDR1 is MGHDK, CDR2 SYGVNS.

Only a few counts were recorded for this clonotype. V usage is TRBV20-1 and J usage is TRBJ2-3; 10 bases match TRBD1. CDR3 length: 18 amino acids. J was trimmed by 4 bases and V by 1 base; bases with no gene match: 14. The germline gives CDR1 DFQATT, CDR2 SNEGSKA (reference sequence). This CDR3 is CSARVASSGQGVADTQYF. The CDR3 nucleotides read TGCAGTGCTAGAGTAGCAAGTAGCGGACAGGGGGTGGCAGATACGCAGTATTTT.

V usage is TRBV4-3 and J usage is TRBJ2-7; weak D call: TRBD1 (6 bases). The V gene lost 4 bases and the J gene lost 0 bases, with 19 bases spanning the gap. CDR3 size: 17 residues. Germline-derived CDR1 and CDR2 are LGHNA and YSLEER. CDR3 sequence (DNA): TGCGCCAGCAGCCCCCTAAAGGGGGAAACTAGCTCCTACGAGCAGTACTTC. Translated: CASSPLKGETSSYEQYF.

The chain employs TRBV5-1 and TRBJ2-4; D is possibly TRBD1 (6 bases). Judging by the DNA end, TRBJ2-7 fits better; the J call may be wrong. In germline, CDR1 is SGHRS, CDR2 YFSETQ. The CDR3 has 14 amino acids. The CDR3 DNA reads as TGCGCCAGCAGCTCCCAGGGGCCCGAAAACGAGCAGTACTTC. Residues: CASSSQGPENEQYF.

This clonotype appeared once. The chain links TRBV30 to TRBJ2-1; TRBD1 might be the D (6 bases). This CDR3 has 14 amino acids. Germline values: CDR1 GTSNPN, CDR2 SVGIG (reference sequence). With 1 base removed from V and 4 bases from J, the gap between germline ends came to 11 bases. The CDR3 reads CAWSDDRNYNEQFF. The CDR3 DNA reads as TGTGCCTGGAGTGACGACAGGAATTACAATGAGCAGTTCTTC.

This chain uses TRBV7-2 with TRBJ2-7; D gene unclear. Germline values: CDR1 SGHTA, CDR2 FQGNSA. The CDR3 consists of 14 residues. The V end was cut by 5 bases, the J end by 3 bases, with 14 bases between. The CDR3 coding sequence is TGTGCCAGCAGCCGTAGTCTCGCCGACTACGAGCAGTACTTC. Protein sequence: CASSRSLADYEQYF.

The chain carries TRBV7-9 and TRBJ1-4; D gene unclear. The CDR3 sequence is 16 residues long. The V gene lost 4 bases and the J gene lost 8 bases, with 20 bases spanning the gap. Germline V gene sequence: CDR1 SEHNR, CDR2 FQNEAQ (reference sequence). The CDR3 protein is CASSSSWSETGEKLFF. In nucleotides, the CDR3 is TGTGCCAGCAGCTCCTCGTGGAGTGAAACGGGGGAAAAACTGTTTTTT.

This chain links TRBV20-1 with TRBJ2-1, with 8 bases aligning to TRBD2. Germline assignment: CDR1 DFQATT and CDR2 SNEGSKA (reference sequence). CDR3 length equals 16 residues. Losses at the gene ends were 0 bases for V and 4 bases for J; bases not matched to a gene: 8. DNA of the CDR3: TGCAGTGCTAGAGATAGGAAGCGGGGGCCGTACAATGAGCAGTTCTTC. Translating it yields CSARDRKRGPYNEQFF.

The J gene is TRBJ2-7, the V gene TRBV20-1; D gene ambiguous. This CDR3 has 14 residues. Germline lookup yields CDR1 DFQATT and CDR2 SNEGSKA (reference sequence). The V end lost 1 base, the J end lost 7 bases, and 17 bases lay between the germline ends. The chain's CDR3 is CSARVRRPRNEQYF. The DNA for the CDR3 is TGCAGTGCTAGAGTTAGGCGCCCTCGGAATGAGCAGTACTTC.

The V call is TRBV5-5, the J call TRBJ2-5, with D perhaps matching TRBD1 (5 bases). The CDR3 loop spans 14 amino acids. Germline V gene lookup returns CDR1 SGHKS and CDR2 YYEKEE (reference sequence). The ends were cut back, 4 bases at V and 5 bases at J, with 15 bases in the middle. The CDR3 DNA reads TGTGCCAGCAGCCCGTCGACAGATTTTGAGACCCAGTACTTC. Translation: CASSPSTDFETQYF.

This clonotype was recorded a few times. The V gene is TRBV20-1, the J gene TRBJ2-7; 7 positions match TRBD1. The CDR3 is made up of 14 amino acids. The V gene end was trimmed by 5 bases and the J gene end by 4 bases; junction bases not matched to a gene: 11. Germline CDR1 is DFQATT and CDR2 is SNEGSKA (reference sequence). The CDR3 is CSAYRGHSTYEQYF. Here the CDR3 DNA reads TGCAGTGCTTACAGGGGCCACAGCACTTACGAGCAGTACTTC.

The rearrangement links TRBV6-6 to TRBJ2-4; a possible D gene is TRBD1 (6 bases). The J call may be in error: the DNA end matches TRBJ2-7 better. Germline lookup yields CDR1 MNHNY and CDR2 SVGAGI (reference sequence). The CDR3 has 15 amino acids. CDR3 sequence (DNA): TGTGCCAGCAGTCCCTCTGCGACAGGCAACGGCGAGCAGTACTTC. Amino acid sequence: CASSPSATGNGEQYF.